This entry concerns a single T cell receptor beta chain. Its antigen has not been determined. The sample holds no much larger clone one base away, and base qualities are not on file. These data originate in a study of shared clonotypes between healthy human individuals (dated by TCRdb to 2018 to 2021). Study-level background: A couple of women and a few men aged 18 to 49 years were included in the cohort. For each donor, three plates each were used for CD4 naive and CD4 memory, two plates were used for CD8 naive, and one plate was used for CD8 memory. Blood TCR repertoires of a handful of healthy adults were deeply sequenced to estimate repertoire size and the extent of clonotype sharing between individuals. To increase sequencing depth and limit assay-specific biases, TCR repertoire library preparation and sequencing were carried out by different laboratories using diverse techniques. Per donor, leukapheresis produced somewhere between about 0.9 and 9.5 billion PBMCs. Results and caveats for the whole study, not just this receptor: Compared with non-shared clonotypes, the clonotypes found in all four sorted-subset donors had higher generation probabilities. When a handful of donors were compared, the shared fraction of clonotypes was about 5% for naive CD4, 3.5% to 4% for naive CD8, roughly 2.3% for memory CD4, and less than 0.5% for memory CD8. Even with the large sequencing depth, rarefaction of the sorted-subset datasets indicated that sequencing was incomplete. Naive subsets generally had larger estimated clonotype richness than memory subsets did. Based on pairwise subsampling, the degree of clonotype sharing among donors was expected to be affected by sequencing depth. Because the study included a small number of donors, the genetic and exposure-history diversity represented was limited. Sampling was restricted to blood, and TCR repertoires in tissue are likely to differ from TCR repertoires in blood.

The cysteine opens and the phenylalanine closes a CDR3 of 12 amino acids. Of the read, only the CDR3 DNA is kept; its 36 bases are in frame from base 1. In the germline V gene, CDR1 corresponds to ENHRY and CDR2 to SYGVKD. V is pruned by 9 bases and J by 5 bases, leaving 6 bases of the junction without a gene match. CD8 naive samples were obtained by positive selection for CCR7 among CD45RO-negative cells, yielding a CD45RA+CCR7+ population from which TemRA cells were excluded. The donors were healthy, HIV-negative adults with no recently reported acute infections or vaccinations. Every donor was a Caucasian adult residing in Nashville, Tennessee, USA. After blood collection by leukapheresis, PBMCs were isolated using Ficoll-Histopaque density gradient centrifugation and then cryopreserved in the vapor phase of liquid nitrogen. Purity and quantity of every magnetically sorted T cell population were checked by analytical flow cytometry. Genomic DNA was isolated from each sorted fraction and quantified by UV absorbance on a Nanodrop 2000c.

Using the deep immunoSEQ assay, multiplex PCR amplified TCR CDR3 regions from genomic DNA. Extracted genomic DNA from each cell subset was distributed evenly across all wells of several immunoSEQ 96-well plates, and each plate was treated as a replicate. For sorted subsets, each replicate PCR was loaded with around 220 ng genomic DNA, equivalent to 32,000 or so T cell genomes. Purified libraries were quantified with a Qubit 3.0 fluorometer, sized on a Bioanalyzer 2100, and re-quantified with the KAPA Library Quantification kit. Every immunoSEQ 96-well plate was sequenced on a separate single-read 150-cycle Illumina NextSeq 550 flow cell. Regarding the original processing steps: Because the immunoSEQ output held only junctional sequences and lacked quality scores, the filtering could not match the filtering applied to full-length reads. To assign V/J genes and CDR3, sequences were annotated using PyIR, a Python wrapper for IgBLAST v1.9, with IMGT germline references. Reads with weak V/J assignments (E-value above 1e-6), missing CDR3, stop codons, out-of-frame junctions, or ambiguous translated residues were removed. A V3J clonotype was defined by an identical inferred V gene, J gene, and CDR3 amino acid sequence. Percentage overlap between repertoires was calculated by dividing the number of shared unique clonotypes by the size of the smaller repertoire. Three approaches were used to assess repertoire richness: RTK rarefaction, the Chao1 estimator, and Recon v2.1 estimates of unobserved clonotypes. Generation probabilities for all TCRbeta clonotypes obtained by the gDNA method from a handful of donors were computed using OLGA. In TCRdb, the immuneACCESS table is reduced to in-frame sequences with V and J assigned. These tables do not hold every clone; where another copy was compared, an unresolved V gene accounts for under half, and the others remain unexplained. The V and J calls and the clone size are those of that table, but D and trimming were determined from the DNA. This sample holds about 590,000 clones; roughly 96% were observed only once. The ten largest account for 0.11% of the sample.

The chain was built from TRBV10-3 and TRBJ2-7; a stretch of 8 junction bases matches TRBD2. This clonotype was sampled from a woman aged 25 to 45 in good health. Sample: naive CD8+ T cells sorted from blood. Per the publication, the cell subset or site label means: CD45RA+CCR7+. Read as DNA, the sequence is TGTGCCATGGGACTAGACGCCCACGAGCAGTACTTC. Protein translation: CAMGLDAHEQYF.